Listed below are T cell receptor beta chains from one sample, sequenced in a study of regulatory T cells in long-lasting Graves disease. TCRdb recomputed calls from the multiplex PCR reads with MiXCR, one row per CDR3 protein. Of about half a million distinct CDR3 sequences in the sample, about 12% were seen once. In addition, the sample was reused for a study of T cells in Graves' hyperthyroidism and ophthalmopathy.

The sample in question was peripheral blood mononuclear cells (PBMCs), obtained at new diagnosis, from a patient treated with antithyroid drugs. The receptors come from a woman aged 25 to 39 with Graves disease. Each CDR3 is given with its conserved first and last residue. The D gene is left open where the match is weak. A clone size is listed for some rows: how often the clone was seen (once, few, many), or a class if it is expanded.

d_gene	v_gene	j_gene	abundance	CDR3nt	CDR3aa
-	TRBV10-3	TRBJ2-7	-	TGTGCCATCAAAAGATCGGGGCCGATCTCCTACGAGCAGTACTTC	CAIKRSGPISYEQYF
-	TRBV9	TRBJ1-1	many	TGTGCCAGCAGCACCCGAGACGGGGCCCTCTTCTTT	CASSTRDGALFF
-	TRBV30	TRBJ2-2	many	TGTGCCTGGAGTAAGGGGCAAGCTACAACCGGGGAGCTGTTTTTT	CAWSKGQATTGELFF
-	TRBV6-5	TRBJ1-3	many	TGTGCCAGCAGTTACTCAAGACAGGCCCCTGGAAACACCATATATTTT	CASSYSRQAPGNTIYF
-	TRBV7-9	TRBJ1-1	-	TGTGCCAGCAGCTTAGCACCGGGACAAGTTTGCACTGAAGCTTTCTTT	CASSLAPGQVCTEAFF
TRBD2	TRBV19	TRBJ2-5	many	TGTGCCAGTAGACGACTAGCGGAAGAGACCCAGTACTTC	CASRRLAEETQYF
TRBD1	TRBV3-1	TRBJ2-7	few	TGTGCCAGCAGCCAAAAGGGACAGGGGTTTTTCCACGAGCAGTACTTC	CASSQKGQGFFHEQYF
-	TRBV6-5	TRBJ2-3	few	TGTGCCAGCAGTTACTCGATGGACTTCACAGATACGCAGTATTTT	CASSYSMDFTDTQYF
-	TRBV18	TRBJ1-2	many	TGTGCCAGCTCACCCGACAGGAATGGCTACACCTTC	CASSPDRNGYTF
-	TRBV11-1	TRBJ1-1	many	TGTGCCAGCAGCTTAGGGGGCAGCCGCACTGAAGCTTTCTTT	CASSLGGSRTEAFF
-	TRBV7-2	TRBJ2-7	many	TGTGCCAGCAGCTTAGGGTGGGCCTACGAGCAGTACTTC	CASSLGWAYEQYF
TRBD1	TRBV27	TRBJ2-1	many	TGTGCCAGCAGTTTATTCGCAGGGGGCTCAGCCTACAATGAGCAGTTCTTC	CASSLFAGGSAYNEQFF
-	TRBV4-1	TRBJ1-1	few	TGCGCCAGCAGTCACCCAGCGTCGCGGGGCACTGAAGCTTTCTTT	CASSHPASRGTEAFF
-	TRBV24-1	TRBJ2-7	few	TGTACCACCAGTGACCCGCGGGACGGGGGATACGAGCAGTACTTC	CTTSDPRDGGYEQYF
TRBD2	TRBV7-2	TRBJ2-7	many	TGTGCCAGCAGCTTAGCGGGACTAGCGGGTGGCCCCTCCTACGAGCAGTACTTC	CASSLAGLAGGPSYEQYF
TRBD1	TRBV27	TRBJ1-1	many	TGTGCCAGCAGGACAGGGGGGTACACTGAAGCTTTCTTT	CASRTGGYTEAFF
-	TRBV20-1	TRBJ1-5	few	TGCAGTGCTAGGAAGCCGGCAGCAGGGGATCAGCCCCAGCATTTT	CSARKPAAGDQPQHF
-	TRBV2	TRBJ2-7	-	TGTGCCAGCGTTGAGGGCACCTCCTACGAGCAGTACTTC	CASVEGTSYEQYF
-	TRBV4-1	TRBJ2-1	-	TGCGCCAGCAGCCAAGAGGGGACCGGGACTTACGAGAGCTCCTACAATGAGCAGTTCTTC	CASSQEGTGTYESSYNEQFF
-	TRBV28	TRBJ2-7	many	TGTGCCAGCAGTTTACCGGGTGAGAGCCTGTACTTC	CASSLPGESLYF
TRBD2	TRBV20-1	TRBJ2-3	many	TGCAGTGCTAGGGGACAGCGGGAGGTCACAGATACGCAGTATTTT	CSARGQREVTDTQYF